The sequence of this T cell receptor (beta chain) was determined in a study of cytomegalovirus exposure and HLA in healthy donors. Study information: The study's early data release held some 85 million unique TCRs from HLA-typed donors. Whole-study results and caveats: Equally common other TCR beta chains were less clonally expanded than HLA-associated ones, a later analysis found. Later analysis identified a missense DCLRE1C variant that was linked to TCR beta V- and J-gene trimming.

The PCR employed 60 Vbeta primers together with 13 Jbeta primers. The method was immunoSEQ multiplex PCR; TCRdb's version includes in-frame clones alone and lacks a portion of them. This sample yields some 130,000 clones, of which about four fifths are seen a single time; less than 1.1% belongs to the top ten. With respect to this clone: What it binds is not known.

Nominally healthy donors were sampled, though unrecorded immune exposures were likely. CDR1 and CDR2 from the germline V gene are MGHRA and YSYEKL. Unmatched junction bases numbered 10, after V lost 4 bases and J lost 10 bases. This CDR3 has 15 amino acids. This TCR was sampled from a male donor in good health and CMV-seronegative. V usage is TRBV4-1 and J usage is TRBJ2-1; 10 bases map to TRBD2. The sample comprised PBMCs. The CDR3 region is CASSLAAGLAYEQFF. CDR3 nucleotides: TGCGCCAGCAGCCTTGCGGCGGGACTAGCGTACGAGCAGTTCTTC.